The clone carrying this T cell receptor (beta chain) turned up a few times. Its antigen remains unidentified. The data belong to a study of early T cells in non-severe SARS-CoV-2 infection. Study-wide context: Alpha and beta chains were unpaired, from unsorted whole-blood bulk RNA.

The study, taken as a whole, reports: A preference for anti-spike CD8 responses marked VDJdb matching, which missed private and CD4 specificities.

TCRdb used MiXCR to reprocess the 5' RACE reads, holding one entry per CDR3 protein. The sample includes around 68,000 distinct CDR3 sequences, over 10% of them seen just once. The sequence derives from an adult who was a healthcare worker with PCR-confirmed SARS-CoV-2 infection or an uninfected control (not recorded which). Sequencing used whole blood, obtained at baseline.

CDR3 DNA: TGTGCCAGCTCGAGGAACAGGGATCGGAACACTGAAGCTTTCTTT. This encodes CASSRNRDRNTEAFF. The chain joins TRBV18 to TRBJ1-1; D perhaps matches TRBD1 (6 bases). This CDR3 region has 15 residues. Trimming left V 6 bases short and J 1 base short, with 15 bases between. Germline-derived CDR1 and CDR2 are KGHSH and LQKENI.